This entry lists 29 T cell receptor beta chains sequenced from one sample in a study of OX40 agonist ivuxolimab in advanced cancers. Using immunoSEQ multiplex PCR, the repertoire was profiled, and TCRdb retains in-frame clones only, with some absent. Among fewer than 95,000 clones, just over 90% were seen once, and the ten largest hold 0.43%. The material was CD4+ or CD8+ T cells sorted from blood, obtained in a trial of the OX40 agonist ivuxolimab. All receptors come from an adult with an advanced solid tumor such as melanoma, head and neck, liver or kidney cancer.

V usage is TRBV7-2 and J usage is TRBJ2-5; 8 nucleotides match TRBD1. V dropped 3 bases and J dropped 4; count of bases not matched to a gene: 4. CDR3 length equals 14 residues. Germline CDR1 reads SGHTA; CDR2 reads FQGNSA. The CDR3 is CASSFQGAGETQYF. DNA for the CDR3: TGTGCCAGCAGCTTCCAGGGGGCAGGAGAGACCCAGTACTTC.

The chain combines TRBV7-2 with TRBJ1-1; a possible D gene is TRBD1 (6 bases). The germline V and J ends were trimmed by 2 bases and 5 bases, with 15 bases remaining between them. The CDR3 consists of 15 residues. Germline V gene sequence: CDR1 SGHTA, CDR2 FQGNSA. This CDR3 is CASSLKTGSWTEAFF. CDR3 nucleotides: TGTGCCAGCAGCTTAAAGACAGGTAGTTGGACTGAAGCTTTCTTT.

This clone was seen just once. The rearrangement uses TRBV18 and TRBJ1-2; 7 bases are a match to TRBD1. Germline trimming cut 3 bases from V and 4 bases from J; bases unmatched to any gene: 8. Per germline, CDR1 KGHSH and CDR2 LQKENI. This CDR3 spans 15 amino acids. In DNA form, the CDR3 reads TGTGCCAGCTCACCGGAGCAGGGGGACCTCTATGGCTACACCTTC. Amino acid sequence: CASSPEQGDLYGYTF.

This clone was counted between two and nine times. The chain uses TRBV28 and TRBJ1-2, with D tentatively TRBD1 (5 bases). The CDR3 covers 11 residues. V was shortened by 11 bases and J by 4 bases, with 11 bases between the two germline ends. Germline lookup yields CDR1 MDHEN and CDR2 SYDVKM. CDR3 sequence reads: CAAGTPYGYTF. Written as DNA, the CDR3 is TGTGCCGCCGGGACGCCCTATGGCTACACCTTC.

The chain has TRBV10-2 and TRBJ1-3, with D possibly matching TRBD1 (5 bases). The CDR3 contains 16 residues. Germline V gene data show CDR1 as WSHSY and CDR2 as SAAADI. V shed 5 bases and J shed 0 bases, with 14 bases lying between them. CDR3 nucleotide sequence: TGCGCCAGCAGTTGGGGTTTCAGGGTCTCTGGAAACACCATATATTTT. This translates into CASSWGFRVSGNTIYF.

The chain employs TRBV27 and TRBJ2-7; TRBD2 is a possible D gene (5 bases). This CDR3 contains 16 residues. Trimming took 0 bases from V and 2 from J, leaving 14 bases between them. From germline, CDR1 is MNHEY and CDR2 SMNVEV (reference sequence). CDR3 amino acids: CASSLSLTGSTYEQYF. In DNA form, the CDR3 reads TGTGCCAGCAGTTTATCCCTTACGGGATCCACCTACGAGCAGTACTTC.

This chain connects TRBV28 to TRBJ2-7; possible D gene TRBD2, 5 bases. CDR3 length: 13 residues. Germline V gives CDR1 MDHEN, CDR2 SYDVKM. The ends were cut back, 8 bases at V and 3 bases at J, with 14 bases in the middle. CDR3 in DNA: TGTGCCAGCTTTGCAAGCGGACGCTACGAGCAGTACTTC. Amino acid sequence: CASFASGRYEQYF.

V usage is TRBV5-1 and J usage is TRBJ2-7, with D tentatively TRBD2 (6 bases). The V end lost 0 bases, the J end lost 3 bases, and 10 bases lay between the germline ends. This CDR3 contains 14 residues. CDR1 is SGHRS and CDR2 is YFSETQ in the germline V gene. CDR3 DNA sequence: TGCGCCAGCAGCTTGGCGGAGGGGTACTACGAGCAGTACTTC. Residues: CASSLAEGYYEQYF.

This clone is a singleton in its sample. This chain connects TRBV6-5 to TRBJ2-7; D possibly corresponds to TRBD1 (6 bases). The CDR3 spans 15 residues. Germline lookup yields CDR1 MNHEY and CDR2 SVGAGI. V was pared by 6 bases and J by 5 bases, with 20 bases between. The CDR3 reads CASSPTWDTPHEQYF. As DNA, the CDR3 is TGTGCCAGCAGCCCTACCTGGGACACCCCCCACGAGCAGTACTTC.

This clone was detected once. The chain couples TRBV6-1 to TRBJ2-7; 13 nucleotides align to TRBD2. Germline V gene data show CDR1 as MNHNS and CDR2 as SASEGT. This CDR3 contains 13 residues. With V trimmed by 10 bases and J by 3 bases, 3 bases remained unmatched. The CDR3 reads CATRTSGSYEQYF. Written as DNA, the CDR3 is TGTGCCACCCGGACTAGCGGGAGCTACGAGCAGTACTTC.

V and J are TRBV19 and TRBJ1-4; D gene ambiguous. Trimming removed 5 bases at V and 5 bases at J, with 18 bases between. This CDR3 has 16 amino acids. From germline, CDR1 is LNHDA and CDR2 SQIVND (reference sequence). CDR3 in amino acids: CASSLKYSPPNEKLFF. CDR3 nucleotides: TGTGCCAGTAGTCTCAAATACAGTCCCCCAAATGAAAAACTGTTTTTT. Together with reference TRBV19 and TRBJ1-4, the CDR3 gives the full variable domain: DGGITQSPKYLFRKEGQNVTLSCEQNLNHDAMYWYRQDPGQGLRLIYYSQIVNDFQKGDIAEGYSVSREKKESFPLTVTSAQKNPTAFYLCASSLKYSPPNEKLFFGSGTQLSVL.

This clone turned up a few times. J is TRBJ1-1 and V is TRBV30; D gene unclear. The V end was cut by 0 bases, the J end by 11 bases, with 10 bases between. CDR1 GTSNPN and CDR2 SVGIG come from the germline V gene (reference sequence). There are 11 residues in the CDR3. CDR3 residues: CAWSVRGVAFF. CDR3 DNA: TGTGCCTGGAGTGTACGTGGCGTGGCTTTCTTT.

The CDR3 coding sequence is TGTGCCAGCAGCCCCTTCCTGGACAGCGCATCGGGGCAGTACTTC. The encoded protein is CASSPFLDSASGQYF. This rearrangement joins TRBV4-2 to TRBJ2-7, with D maybe TRBD1 (6 bases). This CDR3 has 15 residues. V lost 4 bases and J lost 9, with 22 bases in between. Germline-derived CDR1 and CDR2 are LGHNA and YNFKEQ.

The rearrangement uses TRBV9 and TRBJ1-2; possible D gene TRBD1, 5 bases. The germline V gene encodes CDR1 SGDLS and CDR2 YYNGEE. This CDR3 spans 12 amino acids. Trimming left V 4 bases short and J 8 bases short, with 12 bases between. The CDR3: CASSQGTAGYTF. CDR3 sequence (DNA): TGTGCCAGCAGCCAAGGGACGGCGGGCTACACCTTC.

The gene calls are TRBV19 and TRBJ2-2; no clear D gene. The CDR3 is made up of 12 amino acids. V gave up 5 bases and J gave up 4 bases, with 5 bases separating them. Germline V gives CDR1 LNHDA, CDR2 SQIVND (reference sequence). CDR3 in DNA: TGTGCCAGTAGTTTCCTCACCGGGGAGCTGTTTTTT. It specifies CASSFLTGELFF.

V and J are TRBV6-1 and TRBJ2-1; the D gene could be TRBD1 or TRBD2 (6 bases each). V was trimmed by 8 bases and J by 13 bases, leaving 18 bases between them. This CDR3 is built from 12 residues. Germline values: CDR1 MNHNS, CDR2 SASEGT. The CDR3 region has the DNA TGTGCCAGCGGCCAGTTGGGGGGCCGACAGTTCTTC. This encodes CASGQLGGRQFF.

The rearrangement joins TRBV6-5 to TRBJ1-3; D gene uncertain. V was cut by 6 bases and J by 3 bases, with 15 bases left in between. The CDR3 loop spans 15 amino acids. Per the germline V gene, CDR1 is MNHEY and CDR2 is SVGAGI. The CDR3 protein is CASRHTERVGNTIYF. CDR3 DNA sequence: TGTGCCAGCAGACATACAGAGCGGGTTGGAAACACCATATATTTT.

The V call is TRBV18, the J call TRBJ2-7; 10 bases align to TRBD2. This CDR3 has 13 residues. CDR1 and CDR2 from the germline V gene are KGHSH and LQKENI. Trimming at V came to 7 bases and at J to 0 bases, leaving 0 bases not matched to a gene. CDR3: CASLAGGSYEQYF. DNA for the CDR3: TGTGCCAGCTTAGCGGGAGGCTCCTACGAGCAGTACTTC.

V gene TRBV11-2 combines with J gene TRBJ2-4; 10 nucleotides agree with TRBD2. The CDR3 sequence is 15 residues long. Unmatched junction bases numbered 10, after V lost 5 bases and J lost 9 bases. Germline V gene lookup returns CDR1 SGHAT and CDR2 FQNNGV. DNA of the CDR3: TGTGCCAGCAGCCCGATGCCTAGCGGGGGACCCATTCAGTACTTC. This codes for CASSPMPSGGPIQYF.

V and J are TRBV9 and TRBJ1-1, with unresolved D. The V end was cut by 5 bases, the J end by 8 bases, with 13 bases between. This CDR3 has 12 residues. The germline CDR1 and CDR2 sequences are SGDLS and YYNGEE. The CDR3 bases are TGTGCCAGCAGGGGTCCCACGTCGGAAGCTTTCTTT. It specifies CASRGPTSEAFF. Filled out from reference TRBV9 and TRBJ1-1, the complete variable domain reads DSGVTQTPKHLITATGQRVTLRCSPRSGDLSVYWYQQSLDQGLQFLIQYYNGEERAKGNILERFSAQQFPDLHSELNLSSLELGDSALYFCASRGPTSEAFFGQGTRLTVV.

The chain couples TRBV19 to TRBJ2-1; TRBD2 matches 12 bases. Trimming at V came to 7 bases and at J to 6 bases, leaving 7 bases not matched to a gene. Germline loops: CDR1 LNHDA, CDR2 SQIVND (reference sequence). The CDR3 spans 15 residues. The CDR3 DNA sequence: TGTGCCAGTAATCCTCTAGCGGGAGGGTTCAATGAGCAGTTCTTC. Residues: CASNPLAGGFNEQFF.

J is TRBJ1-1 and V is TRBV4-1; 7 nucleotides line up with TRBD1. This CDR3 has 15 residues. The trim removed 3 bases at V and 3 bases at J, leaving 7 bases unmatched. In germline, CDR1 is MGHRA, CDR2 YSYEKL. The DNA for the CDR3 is TGCGCCAGCAGCCATACCAGGGGGGAGGACACTGAAGCTTTCTTT. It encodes CASSHTRGEDTEAFF.

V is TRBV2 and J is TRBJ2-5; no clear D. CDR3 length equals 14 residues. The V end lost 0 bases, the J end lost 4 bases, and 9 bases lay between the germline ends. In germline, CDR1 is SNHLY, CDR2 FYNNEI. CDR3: CASSEAEAVETQYF. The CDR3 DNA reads TGTGCCAGCAGTGAAGCGGAAGCAGTAGAGACCCAGTACTTC.

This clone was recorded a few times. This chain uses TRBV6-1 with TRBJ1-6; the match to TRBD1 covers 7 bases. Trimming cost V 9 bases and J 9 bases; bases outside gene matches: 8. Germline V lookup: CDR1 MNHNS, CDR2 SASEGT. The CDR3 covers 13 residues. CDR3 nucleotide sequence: TGTGCCAGTTCCCCAGGGGGAGTTTCACCCCTCCACTTT. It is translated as CASSPGGVSPLHF.

CDR3 sequence: CASSPQGQAQETQYF. Written as DNA, the CDR3 is TGTGCCAGCAGCCCCCAGGGACAGGCGCAAGAGACCCAGTACTTC. The chain is built from TRBV11-3 and TRBJ2-5; 8 bases match TRBD1. This CDR3 contains 15 residues. The germline V gene encodes CDR1 SGHNT and CDR2 YENEEA. The V gene end was trimmed by 5 bases and the J gene end by 2 bases; junction bases not matched to a gene: 7. The full variable domain, its missing parts supplied by reference TRBV11-3 and TRBJ2-5, is EAGVVQSPRYKIIEKKQPVAFWCNPISGHNTLYWYLQNLGQGPELLIRYENEEAVDDSQLPKDRFSAERLKGVDSTLKIQPAELGDSAVYLCASSPQGQAQETQYFGPGTRLLVL.

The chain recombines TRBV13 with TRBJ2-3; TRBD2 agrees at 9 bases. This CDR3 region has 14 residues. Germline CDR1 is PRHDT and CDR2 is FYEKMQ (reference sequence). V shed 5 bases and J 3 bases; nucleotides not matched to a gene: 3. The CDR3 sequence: CASSLSGRTDTQYF. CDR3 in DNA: TGTGCCAGCAGCCTTAGCGGGAGAACAGATACGCAGTATTTT.

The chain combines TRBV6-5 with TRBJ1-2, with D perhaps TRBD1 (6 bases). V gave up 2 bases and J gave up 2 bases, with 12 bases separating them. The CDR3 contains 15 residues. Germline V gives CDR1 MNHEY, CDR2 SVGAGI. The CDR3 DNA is TGTGCCAGCAGTTACGGACAGCCAGGGAACTATGGCTACACCTTC. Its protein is CASSYGQPGNYGYTF.

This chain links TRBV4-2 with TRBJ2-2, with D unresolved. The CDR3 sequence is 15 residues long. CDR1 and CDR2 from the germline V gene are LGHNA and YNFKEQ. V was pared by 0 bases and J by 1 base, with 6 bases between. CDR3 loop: CASSQDGQNTGELFF. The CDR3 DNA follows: TGTGCCAGCAGCCAAGATGGCCAGAACACCGGGGAGCTGTTTTTT.

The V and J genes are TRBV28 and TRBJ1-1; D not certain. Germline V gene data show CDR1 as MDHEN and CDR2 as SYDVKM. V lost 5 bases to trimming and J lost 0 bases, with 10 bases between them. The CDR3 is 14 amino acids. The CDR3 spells CASSPGSVNTEAFF. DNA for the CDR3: TGTGCCAGCAGTCCGGGGTCGGTGAACACTGAAGCTTTCTTT.